This section outlines one T cell receptor (beta chain) sequence together with its context. Its specificity is not known. One end of the junction does not line up with germline, which may come from a read error. These data are taken from a study of tumor-infiltrating lymphocytes in primary liver carcinoma. Study information: Per sample, productive TCRbeta reads numbered roughly 3.65 to 7.13 million, similar across tissue types.

Germline DNA was extracted alongside blood RNA, which was obtained from unsorted whole blood. There were only treatment-naive patients, all with chronic HBV infection. Study conclusions and caveats: Pairs comparing tumor with adjacent tissue or blood overlapped less than pairs drawn from tumor regions.

Reverse transcription of roughly 0.45 ug total RNA with a constant-region primer produced TCR beta cDNA. Three nested multiplex PCR rounds, a slightly modified ARM-PCR method, built the TCR beta libraries. TCRdb fed the multiplex PCR reads into MiXCR, producing one record per CDR3 protein. The sample yields 150,000 to 200,000 distinct CDR3 sequences, less than 75% seen once. The source of this sequence is a woman in her sixties with primary liver carcinoma and hepatitis B virus infection. The sample was peripheral blood.

This chain's CDR3 is CVSSRTGGNEQFF. CDR3 coding DNA: TGTGTCAGCAGTAGGACAGGGGGCAATGAGCAGTTCTTC. The chain employs TRBV12-3 or TRBV12-4 and TRBJ2-1; 10 bases align to TRBD1. The CDR3 length is 13 residues.